This T cell receptor (beta chain) was found in a study of cytomegalovirus exposure and HLA in healthy donors. Study in general: Unique TCRs from HLA-typed donors, 80 million to 90 million of them, were held in an early data release. Regarding the study as a whole: Previous analysis showed most TCR beta V segments were productive about 87% or about 30% of the time.

The PCR ran on 60 Vbeta and 13 Jbeta primers. The repertoire was sequenced with immunoSEQ multiplex PCR; TCRdb's copy has only in-frame clones and lacks some. Counted here are around 100,000 clones, around 70% occurring once; the ten biggest clones make up more than 3.5%. As regards this clone: Its specificity is unknown.

The J segment lost 12 bases and the V segment lost 4 bases, leaving 15 bases of the junction unmatched. This CDR3 has 15 amino acids. Germline V gene data show CDR1 as SEHNR and CDR2 as FQNEAQ (reference sequence). V gene TRBV7-9 combines with J gene TRBJ2-3; TRBD1 matches 8 bases. This TCR was sampled from a woman aged 35 to 49 in good health and CMV-seropositive. Sequencing input: PBMCs. CDR3 sequence: CASSSDLRRQGAQYF. DNA for the CDR3: TGTGCCAGCAGCTCCGACCTGCGGAGGCAGGGGGCTCAGTATTTT.